This T cell receptor beta chain is from a study of cytomegalovirus exposure and HLA in healthy donors. On this clone: Its cognate antigen is unknown. Other DNA sequences in this sample translate to the same CDR3.

Findings of the study overall: Later on, an analysis tied some 17,000 TCR beta sequences to HLA alleles at 0.05 false discovery rate.

The study ran its PCR with 60 Vbeta and 13 Jbeta primers. Measured with immunoSEQ multiplex PCR; TCRdb has only the in-frame clones, and not every one. The data show about 120,000 clones, roughly 78% seen once. Deletions cut 2 bases from V and 3 bases from J, with 5 bases between. CDR3 length: 12 residues. Germline V CDR1 and CDR2: MNHEY, SVGAGI. The chain combines TRBV6-5 with TRBJ2-7; a weak D match, TRBD2 (5 bases). Material for sequencing was PBMCs. This receptor was obtained from a man aged 30-40 years in good health and CMV-seropositive. The CDR3 DNA is TGTGCCAGCAGTTACGCGGGCTACGAGCAGTACTTC. Encoded protein: CASSYAGYEQYF.